The clone carrying this T cell receptor (beta chain) has a count of ten or more. As yet, its antigen is unknown. This sample is part of a study of spatial heterogeneity in lung cancer. The time point was: sample taken at primary tumor resection. General study results and limits: Intratumoral expanded alpha and beta TCR counts were found to track tumor mutation counts.

V dropped 0 bases and J dropped 1 base, with 12 bases sitting between them. CDR1 is MNHEY and CDR2 is SVGAGI in the germline V gene. CDR3 length: 16 residues. A single record per CDR3 protein comes from TCRdb applying MiXCR to the 5' RACE reads. The sample yields roughly 6,000 distinct CDR3 sequences, under 1.5% seen once. This chain uses TRBV6-5 with TRBJ2-5, with D perhaps matching TRBD2 (6 bases). This TCR derives from a male donor with early-stage non-small cell lung cancer. This specimen was lung tumor tissue, taken at surgery. CDR3 protein: CASSYSGSGPQETQYF. The CDR3 nucleotides read TGTGCCAGCAGTTACTCGGGTAGCGGTCCCCAAGAGACCCAGTACTTC.